Listed here are 8 T cell receptor beta chains from one sample, sequenced in a study of HIV-infected patients and healthy controls (dated by TCRdb to between 2014 and 2016). The library was made by 5' RACE. The instrument given in TCRdb is Illumina MiSeq. TCRdb reprocessed the public reads (quality trimming at Q25 with fastp, clone calling with MiXCR) and kept in-frame beta chains. Records with the same CDR3 protein are collapsed into one entry carrying the most frequent genes and DNA. The sample profile shows tens of thousands of distinct CDR3 sequences; 16% of them were found once. In total, the top ten clones hold approximately 5% of the sample. The source material was CD4+ T cells from blood. The receptors stem from a human donor in good health.

This clonotype was recorded many times. V and J are TRBV4-3 and TRBJ2-1, with 11 bases aligning to TRBD2. Germline CDR1 reads LGHNA; CDR2 reads YSLEER. The CDR3 has 16 residues. V was pared by 0 bases and J by 12 bases, with 10 bases of the junction left unmatched. This CDR3 reads CASSQDGTSGRRAQFF. CDR3 nucleotides: TGCGCCAGCAGCCAAGATGGTACTAGCGGGAGAAGGGCGCAGTTCTTC.

This chain links TRBV5-4 with TRBJ2-7, with TRBD1 identical over 7 bases. Per germline, CDR1 SGHNT and CDR2 YYREEE (reference sequence). The V and J ends lost 1 base and 6 bases, in that order; junction bases with no gene match: 4. This CDR3 comprises 13 residues. CDR3 sequence reads: CASSLLGTAEQYF. CDR3 sequence (DNA): TGTGCCAGCAGCTTGTTAGGGACAGCCGAGCAGTACTTC.

This clonotype showed up many times. This sequence joins TRBV20-1 and TRBJ1-5, with D uncertain. The CDR3 has 15 amino acids. From germline, CDR1 is DFQATT and CDR2 SNEGSKA (reference sequence). V was pared by 3 bases and J by 3 bases, with 15 bases between. The CDR3 nucleotides read TGCAGTGCTAGCCGCGGAGCGGGCCCCAATCAGCCCCAGCATTTT. It encodes CSASRGAGPNQPQHF.

The table lists this clonotype with a few counts. The V and J genes are TRBV12-3 or TRBV12-4 and TRBJ2-3; the D is unclear. V lost 2 bases, J lost 5 bases, and 11 bases lay in between. CDR3 size: 14 residues. CDR3 DNA: TGTGCCAGCAGTTTAAGTGGATCGGTAGATACGCAGTATTTT. Its protein product is CASSLSGSVDTQYF.

The rearrangement uses TRBV19 and TRBJ2-5; 7 bases are shared with TRBD2. V lost 3 bases to trimming and J lost 0 bases; unmatched junction nucleotides: 4. CDR1 and CDR2 from the germline V gene are LNHDA and SQIVND (reference sequence). This CDR3 region has 15 residues. DNA for the CDR3: TGTGCCAGTAGTATGGGGAGGGATAACCAAGAGACCCAGTACTTC. Translation: CASSMGRDNQETQYF.

The rearrangement joins TRBV6-6 to TRBJ1-5, with D perhaps matching TRBD1 (5 bases). V was shortened by 1 base and J by 7 bases, with 14 bases between the two germline ends. The CDR3 has 15 amino acids. CDR1 is MNHNY and CDR2 is SVGAGI in the germline V gene (reference sequence). Here the CDR3 DNA reads TGTGCCAGCAGTTACTTAGGGGAGATAAGACAGCCCCAGCATTTT. Protein product: CASSYLGEIRQPQHF.

This sequence joins TRBV7-2 and TRBJ1-1; perhaps TRBD1 as D (6 bases). Trimming cost V 2 bases and J 5 bases, with 15 bases left between them. The CDR3 loop spans 15 amino acids. CDR1 is SGHTA and CDR2 is FQGNSA in the germline V gene. CDR3 coding DNA: TGTGCCAGCAGCTTAAGGAACAGGGAGCAGACTGAAGCTTTCTTT. Amino acid sequence: CASSLRNREQTEAFF.

This rearrangement joins TRBV19 to TRBJ2-7, with 9 bases matching TRBD2. J was trimmed by 4 bases and V by 2 bases; bases with no gene match: 6. Germline lookup yields CDR1 LNHDA and CDR2 SQIVND (reference sequence). The CDR3 sequence is 15 residues long. The CDR3 sequence: CASSIPGLALYEQYF. The DNA of the CDR3 is TGTGCCAGTAGTATACCGGGACTAGCCCTTTACGAGCAGTACTTC.